The 32 T cell receptor beta chains below were found in one sample sequenced in a study of radiotherapy plus CTLA-4 blockade in lung cancer. Measured with immunoSEQ multiplex PCR; TCRdb has only the in-frame clones, and not every one. The table has approximately 100,000 clones, more than 75% seen once; the top ten hold approximately 2.5%. This material consisted of peripheral blood, taken from a patient treated with radiotherapy plus ipilimumab. These receptors were collected from a human donor with non-small cell lung cancer that progressed on radiotherapy plus ipilimumab. Some clones in this sample may be carry-over from other donors' samples.

The chain is built from TRBV18 and TRBJ2-1; 8 positions agree with TRBD1. Germline values: CDR1 KGHSH, CDR2 LQKENI. The CDR3 loop spans 16 amino acids. V was pared by 3 bases and J by 8 bases, with 12 bases of the junction left unmatched. CDR3 sequence reads: CASSPPQGALVDEQFF. CDR3 DNA: TGTGCCAGCTCACCCCCGCAGGGGGCTCTTGTCGATGAGCAGTTCTTC.

The genes are TRBV9 and TRBJ2-5; D assignment may be TRBD1 or TRBD2 (5 bases each). Between the trimmed V and J ends, which lost 3 bases and 1 base, there was a span of 10 bases. Per germline, CDR1 SGDLS and CDR2 YYNGEE. The CDR3 totals 14 residues. CDR3 loop: CASSARDGQETQYF. The DNA for the CDR3 is TGTGCCAGCAGCGCCCGGGACGGCCAAGAGACCCAGTACTTC. The full variable domain, its missing parts supplied by reference TRBV9 and TRBJ2-5, is DSGVTQTPKHLITATGQRVTLRCSPRSGDLSVYWYQQSLDQGLQFLIQYYNGEERAKGNILERFSAQQFPDLHSELNLSSLELGDSALYFCASSARDGQETQYFGPGTRLLVL.

The CDR3 sequence is CASSLFGAGDTQYF. The CDR3 region has the DNA TGTGCCAGCAGCTTATTTGGGGCTGGAGATACGCAGTATTTT. The genes are TRBV7-3 and TRBJ2-3, with D possibly being TRBD1 (5 bases). Germline V lookup: CDR1 SGHTA, CDR2 FQGTGA. Trimming took off 2 bases at V and 5 bases at J, with 11 bases between the two ends. This CDR3 region has 14 residues.

The genes are TRBV5-5 and TRBJ1-2; the match to TRBD1 covers 9 bases. V lost 5 bases and J lost 5; bases outside the gene matches: 7. The CDR3 sequence is 14 residues long. Per the germline V gene, CDR1 is SGHKS and CDR2 is YYEKEE (reference sequence). CDR3 DNA sequence: TGTGCCAGCAGGTTGAGGACAGGGGAGTATGGCTACACCTTC. Encoded protein: CASRLRTGEYGYTF.

This clone was recorded once. The CDR3 DNA is TGTGCCAGCAGCCAAGCGGTAGGGGGTCTTAGGGAAAAACTGTTTTTT. It codes for CASSQAVGGLREKLFF. The chain couples TRBV4-2 to TRBJ1-4, with a possible D match to TRBD1 (6 bases). CDR1 and CDR2 (germline): LGHNA, YNFKEQ. CDR3 size: 16 residues. V dropped 1 base and J dropped 8 bases, with 17 bases sitting between them.

The rearrangement joins TRBV13 to TRBJ2-1; a possible D gene is TRBD1 (5 bases). V dropped 5 bases and J dropped 3 bases, with 17 bases sitting between them. Germline CDR1 PRHDT, CDR2 FYEKMQ (reference sequence). The CDR3 runs to 16 residues. The CDR3 nucleotides are TGTGCCAGCAGCCCAACTGGGGCAGGTTACTACAATGAGCAGTTCTTC. Translating it yields CASSPTGAGYYNEQFF.

This chain connects TRBV5-1 to TRBJ2-5; TRBD2 matches at 9 bases. The V gene end was trimmed by 0 bases and the J gene end by 1 base; junction bases not matched to a gene: 7. Germline V gene lookup returns CDR1 SGHRS and CDR2 YFSETQ. This CDR3 spans 17 amino acids. This CDR3 reads CASSLGWVTSGQETQYF. CDR3 in DNA: TGCGCCAGCAGCTTGGGGTGGGTGACTAGCGGCCAAGAGACCCAGTACTTC.

The genes are TRBV15 and TRBJ1-1, with 10 bases matching TRBD1. The CDR3 spans 16 residues. Trimming took 9 bases from V and 11 from J; bases not matched to a gene: 21. The germline V gene has CDR1 LNHNV and CDR2 YYDKDF (reference sequence). CDR3 residues: CATYNRGGQGSAGAFF. For the CDR3, the DNA is TGTGCCACTTACAATAGAGGGGGACAGGGGTCTGCAGGCGCTTTCTTT. Full variable domain (remainder filled in from reference TRBV15 and TRBJ1-1): DAMVIQNPRYQVTQFGKPVTLSCSQTLNHNVMYWYQQKSSQAPKLLFHYYDKDFNNEADTPDNFQSRRPNTSFCFLDIRSPGLGDTAMYLCATYNRGGQGSAGAFFGQGTRLTVV.

The chain couples TRBV10-3 to TRBJ1-1, with D maybe TRBD1 (6 bases). Germline V gives CDR1 ENHRY, CDR2 SYGVKD. Trimming cost V 7 bases and J 2 bases, with 14 bases left between them. The CDR3 totals 14 residues. This CDR3 reads CAIKPGEGNTEAFF. CDR3 coding DNA: TGTGCCATCAAGCCAGGGGAGGGTAACACTGAAGCTTTCTTT.

This chain uses TRBV2 with TRBJ2-7; no reliable D call. In germline, CDR1 is SNHLY, CDR2 FYNNEI. Trimming took off 1 base at V and 6 bases at J, with 16 bases between the two ends. The length of the CDR3 is 15 residues. Here the CDR3 reads CASSEVRQAVGEQYF. DNA for the CDR3: TGTGCCAGCAGTGAAGTCCGGCAGGCGGTCGGCGAGCAGTACTTC.

The chain links TRBV5-4 to TRBJ1-3; D ambiguous. Germline CDR1 reads SGHNT; CDR2 reads YYREEE (reference sequence). V was pared by 1 base and J by 3 bases, with 2 bases between. The CDR3 length is 12 residues. CDR3 region: CASSLIGNTIYF. In DNA form, the CDR3 reads TGTGCCAGCAGCTTGATTGGAAACACCATATATTTT.

The rearrangement joins TRBV7-2 to TRBJ1-5; D is ambiguous. The CDR3 covers 15 residues. Germline CDR1 and CDR2: SGHTA and FQGNSA. Trimming left V 3 bases short and J 1 base short, with 10 bases between. Here the CDR3 DNA reads TGTGCCAGCAGCTTCGGGTACATCAGCAATCAGCCCCAGCATTTT. Its translation: CASSFGYISNQPQHF.

The chain links TRBV11-1 to TRBJ1-4; weak D call: TRBD1 (6 bases). The CDR3 totals 13 residues. Germline V gene lookup returns CDR1 SGHAT and CDR2 FQDESV (reference sequence). V lost 6 bases and J lost 7, with 12 bases in between. Here the CDR3 DNA reads TGTGCCAGCAGTGATCTGGGGGCTGAAAAACTGTTTTTT. Protein: CASSDLGAEKLFF.

The gene calls are TRBV10-3 and TRBJ1-4; the D is unclear. V lost 5 bases and J lost 8, with 18 bases in between. CDR3 length equals 15 residues. CDR1 and CDR2 from the germline V gene are ENHRY and SYGVKD. The CDR3 spells CAISSSASRGEKLFF. Written as DNA, the CDR3 is TGTGCCATCAGTTCTTCGGCTTCGAGAGGAGAAAAACTGTTTTTT.

This chain joins TRBV23-1 and TRBJ1-2; TRBD1 is a possible D gene (6 bases). TRBV23-1 belongs to the ORF category, with a function that is uncertain. Trimming cost V 1 base and J 2 bases, with 14 bases left between them. The CDR3 loop spans 16 amino acids. The CDR3 DNA sequence: TGCGCCAGCAGTCAATTGGTGGCAGGGGCCAACTATGGCTACACCTTC. Translated, it gives CASSQLVAGANYGYTF.

The chain is built from TRBV9 and TRBJ2-7, with TRBD2 matching 7 bases. The length of the CDR3 is 15 residues. Germline CDR1 is SGDLS and CDR2 is YYNGEE. Trimming took 0 bases from V and 6 from J; bases not matched to a gene: 9. The CDR3 region has the DNA TGTGCCAGCAGCGTAGCCGGGGGAGGGTCCGGCGAGCAGTACTTC. Protein product: CASSVAGGGSGEQYF. Full variable domain (missing parts from reference TRBV9 and TRBJ2-7): DSGVTQTPKHLITATGQRVTLRCSPRSGDLSVYWYQQSLDQGLQFLIQYYNGEERAKGNILERFSAQQFPDLHSELNLSSLELGDSALYFCASSVAGGGSGEQYFGPGTRLTVT.

The chain links TRBV11-2 to TRBJ2-7; 7 nucleotides match TRBD2. CDR1 is SGHAT, CDR2 FQNNGV, per germline. CDR3 size: 13 residues. J was trimmed by 3 bases and V by 5 bases; bases with no gene match: 4. This CDR3 reads CASSARGVYEQYF. CDR3 in DNA: TGTGCCAGCAGCGCCCGGGGGGTCTACGAGCAGTACTTC.

This clone was counted only a few times. The chain carries TRBV29-1 and TRBJ2-7; tentative D call: TRBD1 (6 bases). Trimming removed 4 bases from V and 0 bases from J, with 10 bases in between. The CDR3 totals 13 residues. Germline loops: CDR1 SQVTM, CDR2 ANQGSEA. As DNA, the CDR3 is TGCAGCGTTGTACAGGGTTACTCCTACGAGCAGTACTTC. Protein: CSVVQGYSYEQYF.

The chain recombines TRBV7-8 with TRBJ2-7; D not resolved. Germline CDR1 reads SGHVS; CDR2 reads FQNEAQ. V lost 1 base, J lost 3 bases, and 4 bases lay in between. The CDR3 contains 12 residues. CDR3 bases: TGTGCCAGCAGCTTAGTACTCTACGAGCAGTACTTC. It encodes CASSLVLYEQYF.

The chain's CDR3 is CASRTRDSHSYEQYF. The CDR3 DNA reads TGTGCCAGTCGTACCCGGGACTCACACTCCTACGAGCAGTACTTC. The chain has TRBV6-6 and TRBJ2-5, with D perhaps TRBD2 (6 bases). The J call is uncertain, as TRBJ2-7 better fits the DNA end. The CDR3 runs to 15 residues. Germline values: CDR1 MNHNY, CDR2 SVGAGI (reference sequence).

This clone turned up a few times. The genes are TRBV20-1 and TRBJ1-1; D call uncertain. V lost 0 bases and J 7 bases, leaving 6 bases between the germline ends. This CDR3 region has 11 residues. Germline lookup yields CDR1 DFQATT and CDR2 SNEGSKA (reference sequence). The CDR3 protein is CSARDKGEAFF. The CDR3 DNA reads as TGCAGTGCTAGAGATAAGGGTGAAGCTTTCTTT.

The chain is built from TRBV5-5 and TRBJ1-2; TRBD1 aligns across 7 bases. The CDR3 has 15 residues. From germline, CDR1 is SGHKS and CDR2 YYEKEE (reference sequence). With 4 bases clipped from V and 2 bases from J, the junction kept 8 bases outside the gene matches. This CDR3 reads CASSPPGTVNYGYTF. In DNA, the CDR3 is TGTGCCAGCAGCCCCCCCGGGACAGTGAACTATGGCTACACCTTC.

The chain is built from TRBV7-9 and TRBJ1-1; 7 bases map to TRBD1. The CDR3 consists of 14 residues. The V gene end was trimmed by 4 bases and the J gene end by 3 bases; junction bases not matched to a gene: 5. Germline loops: CDR1 SEHNR, CDR2 FQNEAQ (reference sequence). The chain's CDR3 is CASSSEQGYTEAFF. The DNA of the CDR3 is TGTGCCAGCAGCTCCGAACAGGGGTACACTGAAGCTTTCTTT.

The V call is TRBV6-5, the J call TRBJ1-6; D is possibly TRBD1 (5 bases). V lost 3 bases to trimming and J lost 7 bases, with 16 bases between them. The CDR3 covers 16 residues. CDR1 is MNHEY, CDR2 SVGAGI, per germline. Here the CDR3 reads CASSYWGDLGNSPLHF. The CDR3 nucleotides read TGTGCCAGCAGTTATTGGGGGGACCTGGGCAATTCACCCCTCCACTTT.

This chain joins TRBV5-4 and TRBJ2-3; 7 bases are shared with TRBD2. Trimming cost V 4 bases and J 6 bases; bases outside gene matches: 8. Germline V gene data show CDR1 as SGHNT and CDR2 as YYREEE (reference sequence). CDR3 length: 14 amino acids. The CDR3 spells CASSPPGAGDTQYF. For the CDR3, the DNA is TGTGCCAGCAGCCCCCCCGGAGCGGGGGATACGCAGTATTTT.

The chain couples TRBV18 to TRBJ1-2; D remains ambiguous. This CDR3 comprises 12 residues. Trimming took 4 bases from V and 3 from J, leaving 6 bases between them. Germline CDR1 KGHSH, CDR2 LQKENI. In DNA form, the CDR3 reads TGTGCCAGCTCACGGGATGACTATGGCTACACCTTC. Its translation is CASSRDDYGYTF.

The chain carries TRBV27 and TRBJ1-6; D remains ambiguous. The CDR3 has 16 amino acids. Trimming cost V 5 bases and J 3 bases, with 14 bases left between them. CDR1 MNHEY and CDR2 SMNVEV come from the germline V gene (reference sequence). Written as DNA, the CDR3 is TGTGCCAGCAGTATCAGCCCTGCCTACTATAATTCACCCCTCCACTTT. It yields the protein CASSISPAYYNSPLHF.

The chain recombines TRBV7-2 with TRBJ1-3, with a tentative D call TRBD1 (5 bases). Trimming removed 6 bases from V and 2 bases from J, with 14 bases in between. The CDR3 loop spans 15 amino acids. Germline CDR1 is SGHTA and CDR2 is FQGNSA. For the CDR3, the DNA is TGTGCCAGCAGTTTCACCGGGACGGCTGGAAACACCATATATTTT. It codes for CASSFTGTAGNTIYF.

The rearrangement uses TRBV4-1 and TRBJ1-5, with 12 bases that match TRBD1. V gave up 0 bases and J gave up 7 bases; unmatched junction bases: 4. Germline lookup yields CDR1 MGHRA and CDR2 YSYEKL. This CDR3 is 16 amino acids long. The CDR3 region has the DNA TGCGCCAGCAGCCAAGATCGCGGGACAGGGGGCCAGCCCCAGCATTTT. It encodes CASSQDRGTGGQPQHF.

This clone was found once. The chain couples TRBV6-5 to TRBJ2-3; tentative D call: TRBD1 (5 bases). CDR3 length equals 14 residues. Trimming removed 6 bases at V and 3 bases at J, with 13 bases between. Germline V gene data show CDR1 as MNHEY and CDR2 as SVGAGI. CDR3 in DNA: TGTGCCAGCAGAAGGGGTATATGGACAGATACGCAGTATTTT. Translation: CASRRGIWTDTQYF.

The genes are TRBV27 and TRBJ1-2; 8 positions match TRBD1. The length of the CDR3 is 14 residues. V shed 4 bases and J 7 bases; nucleotides not matched to a gene: 8. Germline V CDR1 and CDR2: MNHEY, SMNVEV (reference sequence). CDR3 loop: CASSYGPTGAGYTF. CDR3 sequence (DNA): TGTGCCAGCAGTTACGGGCCGACAGGGGCTGGCTACACCTTC.

The V call is TRBV5-1, the J call TRBJ2-7; tentatively, D is TRBD2 (7 bases). In germline, CDR1 is SGHRS, CDR2 YFSETQ. V shed 2 bases and J shed 3 bases, with 12 bases lying between them. This CDR3 is built from 14 residues. Written as DNA, the CDR3 is TGCGCCAGCAGCTTAGGGGGGGCTGACTACGAGCAGTACTTC. Amino acids: CASSLGGADYEQYF.